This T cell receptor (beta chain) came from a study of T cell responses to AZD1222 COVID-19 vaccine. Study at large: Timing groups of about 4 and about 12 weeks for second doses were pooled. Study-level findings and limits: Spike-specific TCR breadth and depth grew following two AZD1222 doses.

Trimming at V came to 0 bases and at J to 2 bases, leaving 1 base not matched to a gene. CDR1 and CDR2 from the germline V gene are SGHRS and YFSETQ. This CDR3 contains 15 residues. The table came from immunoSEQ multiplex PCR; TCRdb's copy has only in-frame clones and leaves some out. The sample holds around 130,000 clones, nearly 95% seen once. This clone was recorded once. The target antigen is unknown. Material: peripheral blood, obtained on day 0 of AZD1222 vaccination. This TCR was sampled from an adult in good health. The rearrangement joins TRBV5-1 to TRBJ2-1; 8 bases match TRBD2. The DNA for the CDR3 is TGCGCCAGCAGCTTGGGAGCGGGAGCCTACAATGAGCAGTTCTTC. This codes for CASSLGAGAYNEQFF.